This TCR beta chain was captured by sequencing in a study of identical twins. Points from the study as a whole: Beta clonotypes that were abundant in cord blood contained fewer insertions, a pattern absent from memory repertoires. Zero-insertion analyses were open to partial confounding by invariant MAIT and iNKT cells.

Healthy Caucasians provided all donations. From germline, CDR1 is MNHEY and CDR2 SVGAGI. Trimming removed 4 bases at V and 2 bases at J, with 19 bases between. The CDR3 is 17 amino acids. In its sample, this clonotype was seen many times. Antigen: not known. A universal primer site came from template switching; cDNA carried unique molecular identifiers. TCRdb re-derived calls from the 5' RACE reads in MiXCR, one entry per CDR3 protein. In the table there are around 250,000 distinct CDR3 sequences, roughly 13% of which are singletons. The sample also formed part of further work on yellow fever vaccine responses in identical twins.

Sequences were obtained from memory (CD45RO+) T cells sorted from blood. The sequence was obtained from a woman aged 18-29 years in good health. This chain links TRBV6-5 with TRBJ2-3; D remains ambiguous. This CDR3 is CASSFRLSSTHTDTQYF. CDR3 sequence (DNA): TGTGCCAGCAGTTTCCGACTCTCTTCTACCCACACAGATACGCAGTATTTT.